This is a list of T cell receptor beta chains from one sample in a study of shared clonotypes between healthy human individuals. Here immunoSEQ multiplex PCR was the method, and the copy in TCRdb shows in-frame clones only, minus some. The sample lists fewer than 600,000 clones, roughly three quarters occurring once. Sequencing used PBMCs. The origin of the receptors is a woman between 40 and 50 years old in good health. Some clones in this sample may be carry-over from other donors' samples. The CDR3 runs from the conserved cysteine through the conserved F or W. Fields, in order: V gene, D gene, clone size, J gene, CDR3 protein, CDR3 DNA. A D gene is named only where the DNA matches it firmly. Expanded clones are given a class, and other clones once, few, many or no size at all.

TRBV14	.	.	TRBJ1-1	CASSQGMGTEAFF	TGTGCCAGCAGCCAAGGAATGGGCACTGAAGCTTTCTTT
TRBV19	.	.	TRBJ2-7	CASSIVQGLYYEQYF	TGTGCCAGTAGTATAGTTCAGGGTCTTTACTACGAGCAGTACTTC
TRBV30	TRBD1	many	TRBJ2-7	CAWRNRDRGGYEQYF	TGTGCCTGGAGGAACCGGGACAGGGGTGGTTACGAGCAGTACTTC
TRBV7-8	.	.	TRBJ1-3	CASSEKGRLGTIYF	TGTGCCAGCAGCGAAAAGGGGCGACTCGGCACCATATATTTT
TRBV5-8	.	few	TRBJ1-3	CASSLGDSTGNTIYF	TGTGCCAGCAGCTTGGGGGACTCAACTGGAAACACCATATATTTT
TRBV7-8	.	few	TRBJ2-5	CASSLRQIQETQYF	TGTGCCAGCAGCCTACGACAGATTCAAGAGACCCAGTACTTC
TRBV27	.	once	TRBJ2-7	CASSNGGHEQYF	TGTGCCAGCAGTAACGGGGGCCACGAGCAGTACTTC
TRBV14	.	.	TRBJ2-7	CASSRRPGYHEQYF	TGTGCCAGCAGCCGCCGGCCAGGGTACCACGAGCAGTACTTC
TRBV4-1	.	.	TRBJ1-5	CASSQDPGFDQPQHF	TGCGCCAGCAGCCAAGATCCAGGGTTTGATCAGCCCCAGCATTTT
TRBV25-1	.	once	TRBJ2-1	CASSAGGYNEQFF	TGTGCCAGCAGTGCCGGGGGCTACAATGAGCAGTTCTTC
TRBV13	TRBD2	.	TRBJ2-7	CATDRSKGGSSYEQYF	TGTGCCACCGACCGGTCCAAGGGCGGGAGCTCCTACGAGCAGTACTTC
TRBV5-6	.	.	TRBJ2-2	CASSRNTGELFF	TGTGCCAGCAGTCGGAACACCGGGGAGCTGTTTTTT
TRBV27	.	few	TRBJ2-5	CASSSGRETQYF	TGTGCCAGCAGTTCGGGTAGAGAGACCCAGTACTTC
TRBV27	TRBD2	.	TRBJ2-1	CASTRTSGTYNEQFF	TGTGCCAGCACCCGGACTAGCGGAACCTACAATGAGCAGTTCTTC
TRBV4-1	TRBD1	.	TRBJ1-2	CASSQDGTGGLYGYTF	TGCGCCAGCAGCCAAGACGGGACAGGGGGCCTCTATGGCTACACCTTC
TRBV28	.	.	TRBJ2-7	CASINTNYEQYF	TGTGCCAGCATAAACACCAACTACGAGCAGTACTTC
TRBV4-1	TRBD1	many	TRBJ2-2	CASSFPATGAHTGELFF	TGCGCCAGCAGCTTCCCAGCGACAGGGGCGCACACCGGGGAGCTGTTTTTT
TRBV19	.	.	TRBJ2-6	CASSLSGANVLTF	TGTGCCAGTTCCCTCTCTGGGGCCAACGTCCTGACTTTC
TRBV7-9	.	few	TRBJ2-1	CASSAGSSYNEQFF	TGTGCCAGCAGCGCCGGGTCCTCCTACAATGAGCAGTTCTTC
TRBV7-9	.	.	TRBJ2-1	CASSLISSYNEQFF	TGTGCCAGCAGCTTGATAAGCTCCTACAATGAGCAGTTCTTC
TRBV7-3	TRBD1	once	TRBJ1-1	CASSIGQGITEAFF	TGTGCCAGCAGCATAGGACAGGGGATCACTGAAGCTTTCTTT
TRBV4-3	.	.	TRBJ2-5	CASSQGPQETQYF	TGCGCCAGCAGCCAAGGGCCGCAAGAGACCCAGTACTTC
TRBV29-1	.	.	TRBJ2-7	CSVDTDGRYEQYF	TGCAGCGTTGACACCGACGGGCGGTACGAGCAGTACTTC
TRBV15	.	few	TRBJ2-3	CATSRDRGDTQYF	TGTGCCACCAGCAGAGATCGGGGGGATACGCAGTATTTT
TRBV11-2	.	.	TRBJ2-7	CATQRARDPPYEQYF	TGTGCCACCCAAAGGGCCCGGGACCCACCCTACGAGCAGTACTTC
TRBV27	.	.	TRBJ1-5	CASSLSQGNQPQHF	TGTGCCAGCAGTTTATCACAGGGCAATCAGCCCCAGCATTTT
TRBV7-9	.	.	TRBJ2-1	CASSLSGYEQFF	TGTGCCAGCAGCTTATCCGGGTATGAGCAGTTCTTC
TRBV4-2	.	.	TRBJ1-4	CASSQEGTANEKLFF	TGTGCCAGCAGCCAAGAGGGGACGGCAAATGAAAAACTGTTTTTT
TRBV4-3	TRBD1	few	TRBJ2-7	CASSQTGTGTYEQYF	TGCGCCAGCAGCCAGACCGGGACAGGGACTTACGAGCAGTACTTC